Each of the 18 T cell receptor beta chains below was sequenced from the same sample in a study of a mutant IDH1 vaccine in newly diagnosed glioma. For these TCRs, the target antigens are not known. Noted time point: week 11, during vaccination. A 20-mer mutant IDH1 peptide at 300 ug was injected subcutaneously with topical imiquimod. Data came from immunoSEQ multiplex PCR; TCRdb stores just in-frame clones and leaves some out. The table shows roughly 130,000 clones, with around three quarters occurring only once. The source was PBMCs, collected from a glioma patient whose treatment included an IDH1 peptide vaccine. The source is a man aged 35 to 55 with glioma.

The chain recombines TRBV28 with TRBJ1-1; D is unclear. Trimming removed 5 bases at V and 3 bases at J, with 7 bases between. Germline-derived CDR1 and CDR2 are MDHEN and SYDVKM. The CDR3 extends over 12 amino acids. CDR3 nucleotide sequence: TGTGCCAGCAGTCCCAGAGACACTGAAGCTTTCTTT. This codes for CASSPRDTEAFF.

Of note for this clone: The same CDR3 arises from other DNA sequences in this sample as well. This chain joins TRBV19 and TRBJ1-1; TRBD1 aligns across 7 bases. This CDR3 region has 14 residues. The germline gives CDR1 LNHDA, CDR2 SQIVND (reference sequence). V shed 2 bases, J shed 1 base, and the junction held 1 base outside the gene matches. In DNA form, the CDR3 reads TGTGCCAGTAGTATAAACAGGGGGAACACTGAAGCTTTCTTT. Protein: CASSINRGNTEAFF.

The CDR3 coding sequence is TGTGCCAGCAGCTTGTCGGCTTCCTACGAGCAGTACTTC. Its translation: CASSLSASYEQYF. The rearrangement links TRBV5-4 to TRBJ2-7; D unclear. CDR3 length: 13 amino acids. The germline V and J ends were trimmed by 1 base and 1 base, with 6 bases remaining between them. CDR1 and CDR2 from the germline V gene are SGHNT and YYREEE (reference sequence).

J is TRBJ2-5 and V is TRBV2; tentative D call: TRBD1 (5 bases). Germline assignment: CDR1 SNHLY and CDR2 FYNNEI. V gave up 5 bases and J gave up 1 base, with 8 bases separating them. The CDR3 contains 13 residues. In DNA, the CDR3 is TGTGCCAGCAGTCAGGGTTTCCAAGAGACCCAGTACTTC. Its protein is CASSQGFQETQYF.

This sequence joins TRBV4-3 and TRBJ2-1; maybe TRBD1 (6 bases). This CDR3 is built from 14 residues. Trimming took off 2 bases at V and 12 bases at J, with 17 bases between the two ends. Germline V gene data show CDR1 as LGHNA and CDR2 as YSLEER. The CDR3 loop is CASSQKARGSTQFF. Here the CDR3 DNA reads TGCGCCAGCAGCCAAAAGGCAAGGGGGAGTACGCAGTTCTTC.

The chain combines TRBV5-1 with TRBJ2-3, with D possibly being TRBD1 or TRBD2 (7 bases each). Germline V gives CDR1 SGHRS, CDR2 YFSETQ. The CDR3 totals 15 residues. Trimming took off 4 bases at V and 5 bases at J, with 17 bases between the two ends. CDR3 in amino acids: CASSTSDREGDTQYF. CDR3 in DNA: TGCGCCAGCAGCACCTCTGACAGGGAGGGAGATACGCAGTATTTT.

The chain uses TRBV6-5 and TRBJ2-7; no clear D. Deletions cut 0 bases from V and 4 bases from J, with 16 bases between. The CDR3 length is 16 residues. Germline V CDR1 and CDR2: MNHEY, SVGAGI. The CDR3 region has the DNA TGTGCCAGCAGTTACTCCGCGACGATCCCTAATTACGAGCAGTACTTC. Protein: CASSYSATIPNYEQYF.

This clone was observed once. J is TRBJ2-5 and V is TRBV21-1; TRBD1 is the table's D call and was not checked against the DNA. TRBV21-1 is assigned pseudogene status. CDR3 size: 20 residues. Written as DNA, the CDR3 is TGTGCCAGCAGCAAGCGCAGGGCCTTATCAGGGGGCCTCCCACAAGAGACCCAGTACTTC. Translated, it gives CASSKRRALSGGLPQETQYF.

The V gene is TRBV28, the J gene TRBJ2-7; D not certain. This CDR3 comprises 14 residues. The V gene lost 6 bases and the J gene lost 0 bases, with 12 bases spanning the gap. In germline, CDR1 is MDHEN, CDR2 SYDVKM. This CDR3 reads CASRGLTNSYEQYF. In nucleotides, the CDR3 is TGTGCCAGCAGGGGCCTCACAAACTCCTACGAGCAGTACTTC. Filled out from reference TRBV28 and TRBJ2-7, the complete variable domain reads DVKVTQSSRYLVKRTGEKVFLECVQDMDHENMFWYRQDPGLGLRLIYFSYDVKMKEKGDIPEGYSVSREKKERFSLILESASTNQTSMYLCASRGLTNSYEQYFGPGTRLTVT.

The rearrangement links TRBV7-9 to TRBJ2-2; 7 bases match TRBD1. The germline V gene encodes CDR1 SEHNR and CDR2 FQNEAQ (reference sequence). The V and J ends lost 2 bases and 5 bases, in that order; junction bases with no gene match: 8. This CDR3 contains 16 residues. CDR3 in DNA: TGTGCCAGCAGCTTAAAGAAAGGACAGGTTACCGGGGAGCTGTTTTTT. Translation gives CASSLKKGQVTGELFF.

This chain connects TRBV30 to TRBJ2-1; 9 positions agree with TRBD1. The V segment lost 0 bases and the J segment 1 base; nucleotides outside the gene matches: 4. Germline V gene data show CDR1 as GTSNPN and CDR2 as SVGIG (reference sequence). The CDR3 length is 16 residues. CDR3 residues: CAWSVLGQGSYNEQFF. The CDR3 DNA is TGTGCCTGGAGTGTATTGGGACAGGGTTCCTACAATGAGCAGTTCTTC.

The table lists this clone with a count of one. The rearrangement joins TRBV13 to TRBJ1-1; tentative D call: TRBD1 (5 bases). Trimming pared 2 bases from V and 0 bases from J, leaving 22 bases between. CDR3 length: 19 amino acids. CDR1 is PRHDT, CDR2 FYEKMQ, per germline (reference sequence). This CDR3 is CASSLPPGAGDLMNTEAFF. DNA for the CDR3: TGTGCCAGCAGCTTACCCCCAGGTGCGGGGGATCTTATGAACACTGAAGCTTTCTTT.

The CDR3 region has the DNA TGTGCCAGCAGTTTGTTAAGGACAGGGGTCTACGAGCAGTACTTC. Amino acid sequence: CASSLLRTGVYEQYF. This chain uses TRBV27 with TRBJ2-7; TRBD1 matches 9 bases. CDR1 is MNHEY and CDR2 is SMNVEV in the germline V gene (reference sequence). Trimming removed 3 bases from V and 3 bases from J; junction bases left unmatched: 6. This CDR3 has 15 amino acids.

The V gene is TRBV6-5, the J gene TRBJ1-6, with D possibly matching TRBD1 (6 bases). The CDR3 extends over 15 amino acids. Deletions cut 5 bases from V and 7 bases from J, with 15 bases between. The germline V gene encodes CDR1 MNHEY and CDR2 SVGAGI. As DNA, the CDR3 is TGTGCCAGCAGTCCTCGGACAGTTGCGAATTCACCCCTCCACTTT. It specifies CASSPRTVANSPLHF.

The J gene is TRBJ1-1, the V gene TRBV5-1, with a tentative D call TRBD1 (5 bases). Per germline, CDR1 SGHRS and CDR2 YFSETQ. V was pared by 0 bases and J by 4 bases, with 13 bases between. This CDR3 comprises 15 residues. Written as DNA, the CDR3 is TGCGCCAGCAGCTTGGAATCGGGGGGTTTCACTGAAGCTTTCTTT. It is translated as CASSLESGGFTEAFF. Complete variable domain (other parts from reference TRBV5-1 and TRBJ1-1): KAGVTQTPRYLIKTRGQQVTLSCSPISGHRSVSWYQQTPGQGLQFLFEYFSETQRNKGNFPGRFSGRQFSNSRSEMNVSTLELGDSALYLCASSLESGGFTEAFFGQGTRLTVV.

The chain joins TRBV4-2 to TRBJ1-5, with TRBD1 matching 7 bases. Germline lookup yields CDR1 LGHNA and CDR2 YNFKEQ. The V segment lost 0 bases and the J segment 0 bases; nucleotides outside the gene matches: 2. This CDR3 region has 16 residues. The CDR3 nucleotides are TGTGCCAGCAGCCAAGAAGGGACAGTTAGCAATCAGCCCCAGCATTTT. It codes for CASSQEGTVSNQPQHF.

CDR3: CASSPLPQETQYF. CDR3 coding DNA: TGTGCCAGCAGTCCCCTACCCCAAGAGACCCAGTACTTC. The J gene is TRBJ2-5, the V gene TRBV27; D is undetermined. CDR3 length equals 13 residues. The germline CDR1 and CDR2 sequences are MNHEY and SMNVEV (reference sequence). V lost 5 bases to trimming and J lost 1 base, with 8 bases between them.

The V call is TRBV7-2, the J call TRBJ2-1; 9 nucleotides line up with TRBD2. V lost 0 bases and J lost 8; bases outside the gene matches: 2. The CDR3 is made up of 14 amino acids. Germline CDR1 SGHTA, CDR2 FQGNSA. The CDR3 region is CASSLAGLAHEQFF. In DNA form, the CDR3 reads TGTGCCAGCAGCTTAGCGGGACTAGCCCATGAGCAGTTCTTC. Supplemented by reference TRBV7-2 and TRBJ2-1, the full variable domain reads GAGVSQSPSNKVTEKGKDVELRCDPISGHTALYWYRQSLGQGLEFLIYFQGNSAPDKSGLPSDRFSAERTGGSVSTLTIQRTQQEDSAVYLCASSLAGLAHEQFFGPGTRLTVL.